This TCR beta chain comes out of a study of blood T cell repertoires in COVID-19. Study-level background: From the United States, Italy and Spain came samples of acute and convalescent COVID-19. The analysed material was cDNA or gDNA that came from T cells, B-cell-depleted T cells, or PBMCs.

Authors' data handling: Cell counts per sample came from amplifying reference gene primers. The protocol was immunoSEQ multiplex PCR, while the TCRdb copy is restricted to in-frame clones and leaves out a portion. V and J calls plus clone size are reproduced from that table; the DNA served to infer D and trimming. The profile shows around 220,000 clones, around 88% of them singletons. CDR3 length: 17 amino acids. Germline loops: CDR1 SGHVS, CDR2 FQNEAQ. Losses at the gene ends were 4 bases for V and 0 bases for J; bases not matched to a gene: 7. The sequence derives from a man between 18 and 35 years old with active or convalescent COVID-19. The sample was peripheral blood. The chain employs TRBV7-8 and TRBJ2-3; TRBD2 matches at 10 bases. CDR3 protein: CASSSLKTSGSTDTQYF. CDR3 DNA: TGTGCCAGCAGCTCCCTCAAGACTAGCGGGAGCACAGATACGCAGTATTTT.